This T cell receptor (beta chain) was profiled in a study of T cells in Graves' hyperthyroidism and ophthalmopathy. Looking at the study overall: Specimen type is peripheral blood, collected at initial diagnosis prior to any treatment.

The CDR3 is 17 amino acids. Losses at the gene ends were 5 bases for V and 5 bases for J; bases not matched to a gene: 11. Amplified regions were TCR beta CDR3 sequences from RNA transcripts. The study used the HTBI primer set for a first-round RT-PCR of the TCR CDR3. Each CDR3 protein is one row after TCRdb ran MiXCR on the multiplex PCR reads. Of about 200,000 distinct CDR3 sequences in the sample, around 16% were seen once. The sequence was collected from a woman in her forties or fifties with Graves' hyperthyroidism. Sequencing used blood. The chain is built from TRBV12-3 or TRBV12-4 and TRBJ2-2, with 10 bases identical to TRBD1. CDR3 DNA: TGTGCCAGCAGTCCCTATTCAAGGACAGGGGGGACCGGGGAGCTGTTTTTT. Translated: CASSPYSRTGGTGELFF.